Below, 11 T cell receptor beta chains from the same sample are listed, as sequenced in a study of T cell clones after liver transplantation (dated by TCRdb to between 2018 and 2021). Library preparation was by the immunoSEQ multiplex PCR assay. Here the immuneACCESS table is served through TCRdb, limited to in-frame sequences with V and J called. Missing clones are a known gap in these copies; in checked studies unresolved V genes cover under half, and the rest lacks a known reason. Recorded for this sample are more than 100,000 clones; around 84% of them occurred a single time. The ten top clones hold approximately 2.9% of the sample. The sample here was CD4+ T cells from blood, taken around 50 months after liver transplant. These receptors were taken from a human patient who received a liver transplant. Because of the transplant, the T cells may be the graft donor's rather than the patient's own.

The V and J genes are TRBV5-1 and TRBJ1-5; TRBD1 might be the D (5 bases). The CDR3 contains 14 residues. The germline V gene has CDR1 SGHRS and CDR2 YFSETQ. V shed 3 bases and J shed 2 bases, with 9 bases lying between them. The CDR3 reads CASSSGTGNQPQHF. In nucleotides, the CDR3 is TGCGCCAGCAGCTCCGGGACGGGCAATCAGCCCCAGCATTTT. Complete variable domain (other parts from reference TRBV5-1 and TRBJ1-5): KAGVTQTPRYLIKTRGQQVTLSCSPISGHRSVSWYQQTPGQGLQFLFEYFSETQRNKGNFPGRFSGRQFSNSRSEMNVSTLELGDSALYLCASSSGTGNQPQHFGDGTRLSIL.

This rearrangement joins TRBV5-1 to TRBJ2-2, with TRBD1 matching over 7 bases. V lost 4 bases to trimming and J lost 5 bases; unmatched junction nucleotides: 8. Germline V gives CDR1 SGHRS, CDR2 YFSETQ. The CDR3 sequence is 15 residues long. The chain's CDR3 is CASSRTTGVTGELFF. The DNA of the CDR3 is TGCGCCAGCAGCAGAACTACAGGGGTAACCGGGGAGCTGTTTTTT.

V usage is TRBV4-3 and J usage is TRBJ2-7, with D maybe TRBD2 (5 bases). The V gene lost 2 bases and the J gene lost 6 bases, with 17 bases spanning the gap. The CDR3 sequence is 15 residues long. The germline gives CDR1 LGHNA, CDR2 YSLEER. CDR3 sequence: CASSQSTGYFGEQYF. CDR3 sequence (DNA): TGCGCCAGCAGCCAATCTACGGGATACTTTGGCGAGCAGTACTTC.

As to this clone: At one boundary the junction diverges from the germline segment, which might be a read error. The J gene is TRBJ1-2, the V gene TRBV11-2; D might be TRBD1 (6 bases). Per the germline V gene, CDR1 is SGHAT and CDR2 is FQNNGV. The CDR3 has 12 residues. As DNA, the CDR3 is TGTGCCAGCAGTCCAGGGGTTTTGGGCTGCACCTTC. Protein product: CASSPGVLGCTF.

CDR3 coding DNA: TGTGCCAGCAGCCAAGATCCAACGGCCGTAAGGGGCTATGGCTACACCTTC. Amino acid sequence: CASSQDPTAVRGYGYTF. This rearrangement joins TRBV4-2 to TRBJ1-2, with D perhaps matching TRBD1 (5 bases). CDR3 length: 17 amino acids. The germline gives CDR1 LGHNA, CDR2 YNFKEQ. Deletions cut 0 bases from V and 4 bases from J, with 18 bases between.

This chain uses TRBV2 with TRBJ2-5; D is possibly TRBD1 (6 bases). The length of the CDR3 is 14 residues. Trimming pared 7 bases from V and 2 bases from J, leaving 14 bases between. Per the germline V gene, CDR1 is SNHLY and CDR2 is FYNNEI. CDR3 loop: CASMSQGQQETQYF. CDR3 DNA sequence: TGTGCCAGCATGAGCCAGGGGCAACAAGAGACCCAGTACTTC.

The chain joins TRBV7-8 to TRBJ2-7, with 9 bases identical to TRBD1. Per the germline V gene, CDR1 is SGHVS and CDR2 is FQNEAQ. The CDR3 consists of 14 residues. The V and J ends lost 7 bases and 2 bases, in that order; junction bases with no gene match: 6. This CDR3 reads CASTKRQGAYEQYF. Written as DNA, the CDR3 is TGTGCCAGCACGAAACGACAGGGGGCCTACGAGCAGTACTTC. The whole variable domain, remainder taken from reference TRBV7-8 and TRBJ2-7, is GAGVSQSPRYKVAKRGQDVALRCDPISGHVSLFWYQQALGQGPEFLTYFQNEAQLDKSGLPSDRFFAERPEGSVSTLKIQRTQQEDSAVYLCASTKRQGAYEQYFGPGTRLTVT.

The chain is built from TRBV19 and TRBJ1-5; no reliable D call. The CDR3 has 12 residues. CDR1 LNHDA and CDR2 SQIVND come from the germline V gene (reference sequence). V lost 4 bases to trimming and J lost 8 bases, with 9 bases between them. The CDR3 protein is CASSKWEEPQHF. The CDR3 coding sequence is TGTGCCAGTAGTAAGTGGGAGGAGCCCCAGCATTTT.

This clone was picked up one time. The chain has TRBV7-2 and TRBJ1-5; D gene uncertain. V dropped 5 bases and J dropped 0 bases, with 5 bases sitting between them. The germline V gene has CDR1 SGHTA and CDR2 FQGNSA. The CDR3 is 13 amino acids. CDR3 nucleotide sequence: TGTGCCAGCAGCGGGGATAGCAATCAGCCCCAGCATTTT. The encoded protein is CASSGDSNQPQHF.

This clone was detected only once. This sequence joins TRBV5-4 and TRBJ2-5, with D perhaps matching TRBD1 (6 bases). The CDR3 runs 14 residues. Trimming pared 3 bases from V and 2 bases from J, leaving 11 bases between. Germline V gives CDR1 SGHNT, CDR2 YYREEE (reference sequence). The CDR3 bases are TGTGCCAGCAGCTCAGGACAGTATCAAGAGACCCAGTACTTC. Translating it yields CASSSGQYQETQYF.

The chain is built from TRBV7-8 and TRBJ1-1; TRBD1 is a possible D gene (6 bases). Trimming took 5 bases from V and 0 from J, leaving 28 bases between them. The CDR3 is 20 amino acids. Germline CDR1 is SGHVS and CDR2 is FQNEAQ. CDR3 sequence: CASSLNYGRLEGDMNTEAFF. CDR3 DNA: TGTGCCAGCAGCCTAAACTACGGGCGACTCGAAGGGGACATGAACACTGAAGCTTTCTTT.